This is a list of T cell receptor beta chains from one sample in a study of cytotoxic CD8 clonotypes in ibrutinib-treated CLL. Clones were sequenced by immunoSEQ multiplex PCR, and TCRdb holds only the in-frame ones, with some missing. This table has around 250,000 clones, 70% appearing once. This material consisted of PBMCs, taken after 24 months of ibrutinib treatment. These receptors were obtained from a human donor with chronic lymphocytic leukemia. CDR3s include the opening cysteine and the closing phenylalanine or tryptophan. The order of the fields is D gene, J gene, V gene, clone size, CDR3 DNA, CDR3 protein. The D gene is left open where the match is weak. The size entry is marked missing in some rows and otherwise reads once, few, many or a size class.

TRBD1	TRBJ1-2	TRBV28	few	TGTGCCAGCAGTTTCTCCACAGGGGGATATGGCTACACCTTC	CASSFSTGGYGYTF
-	TRBJ1-1	TRBV6-5	-	TGTGCCAGCAGTAAACCTACAGGGATTAACACTGAAGCTTTCTTT	CASSKPTGINTEAFF
TRBD1	TRBJ2-1	TRBV30	-	TGTGCCTGGGGACAGGCCCCCAATGAGCAGTTCTTC	CAWGQAPNEQFF
TRBD1	TRBJ1-2	TRBV27	-	TGTGCCAGCAGTAAAACCGGGACAGGTGTTGGCTACACCTTC	CASSKTGTGVGYTF
-	TRBJ2-3	TRBV27	few	TGTGCCAGCAGTTTTCCCGCAGATACGCAGTATTTT	CASSFPADTQYF
TRBD1	TRBJ2-7	TRBV14	once	TGTGCCAGCAGCCACAATTGGCTTCGGGAGGGACAGGGGACCTCCCAGTACTTC	CASSHNWLREGQGTSQYF
TRBD2	TRBJ2-1	TRBV7-2	-	TGTGCCAGCAGCTCTCCGAGGACTAGCGTGGAGGATGAGCAGTTCTTC	CASSSPRTSVEDEQFF
TRBD2	TRBJ2-1	TRBV11-2	-	TGTGCCAGCAGCTTCTCGACTAGCGGAGTTCTTGAGCAGTTCTTC	CASSFSTSGVLEQFF
-	TRBJ1-5	TRBV7-9	few	TGTGCCAGCAGCTTAGAGGACAGTTACAATCAGCCCCAGCATTTT	CASSLEDSYNQPQHF
TRBD1	TRBJ2-7	TRBV28	-	TGTGCCAGCAGTTTACAGGGACAGAGCTCCTACGAGCAGTACTTC	CASSLQGQSSYEQYF
-	TRBJ2-7	TRBV9	-	TGTGCCAGCAGCGGACCTTCCAGAGGCCACGAGCAGTACTTC	CASSGPSRGHEQYF
TRBD2	TRBJ2-7	TRBV6-6	few	TGTGCCAGCAGTTTTACTAGCGGGAGATCGCCCTACGAGCAGTACTTC	CASSFTSGRSPYEQYF
-	TRBJ2-3	TRBV29-1	-	TGCAGCGTCGCCCCGGGTGGAGATCGCACAGATACGCAGTATTTT	CSVAPGGDRTDTQYF
-	TRBJ2-2	TRBV18	-	TGTGCCACCAGTCAGGACCACACCGGGGAGCTGTTTTTT	CATSQDHTGELFF
-	TRBJ2-1	TRBV6-6	few	TGTGCCAGCAGTTACGAGAAGTACAATGAGCAGTTCTTC	CASSYEKYNEQFF
TRBD2	TRBJ2-3	TRBV9	-	TGTGCCAGCAGCGTAGTGTCTAGCGGGAGTGGAACAGATACGCAGTATTTT	CASSVVSSGSGTDTQYF
-	TRBJ2-7	TRBV10-1	-	TGCGCCAGCAGTGAAGACAGGATGGTCACCTACGAGCAGTACTTC	CASSEDRMVTYEQYF
-	TRBJ1-1	TRBV7-2	-	TGTGCCAGCAGCTTAGATTTCGTGAAGGCTTTCTTT	CASSLDFVKAFF
-	TRBJ1-2	TRBV6-5	-	TGTGCCAGCAGTTACTCCTACACCTTC	CASSYSYTF
-	TRBJ1-3	TRBV2	once	TGTGCCAGCAGCCTACAGGGTGCCCCTGGAAACACCATATATTTT	CASSLQGAPGNTIYF
-	TRBJ2-7	TRBV25-1	-	TGTGCCAGCAGTGATTCGCACGAGCAGTACTTC	CASSDSHEQYF
TRBD2	TRBJ2-7	TRBV6-1	once	TGTGCCATCAGTGGCCCCATGACTAGCGCGGGAGGCGGCTACGAGCAGTACTTC	CAISGPMTSAGGGYEQYF
-	TRBJ2-1	TRBV11-3	-	TGTGCCAGCAGCTTAGATCTAAGCAGTGCGAAGCTTAATGAGCAGTTCTTC	CASSLDLSSAKLNEQFF
-	TRBJ2-7	TRBV30	few	TGTGCCTGTACCATAGCCTACGAGCAGTACTTC	CACTIAYEQYF
-	TRBJ1-2	TRBV28	few	TGTGCCAGCAGCTCTTTCTATGGCTACACCTTC	CASSSFYGYTF
-	TRBJ2-1	TRBV7-2	-	TGTGCCAGCAGCTTAGGGGCCAGCTCCTACAATGAGCAGTTCTTC	CASSLGASSYNEQFF
-	TRBJ1-3	TRBV9	-	TGTGCCAGCACTTCCGACGGCCTGAGAAACACCATATATTTT	CASTSDGLRNTIYF
-	TRBJ2-7	TRBV27	-	TGTGCCAGCAGTTTATCGGTCGGATCCTACGAGCAGTACTTC	CASSLSVGSYEQYF
-	TRBJ1-5	TRBV2	-	TGTGCCAGCAGTGAAGCGCGGGGTGAGAATCAGCCCCAGCATTTT	CASSEARGENQPQHF
TRBD2	TRBJ2-1	TRBV19	once	TGTGCCAGTAGTGCCCGACTAGCGGGGTCCTACAATGAGCAGTTCTTC	CASSARLAGSYNEQFF
-	TRBJ2-1	TRBV30	-	TGTGCCTGGAGTGTGTACAATGAGCAGTTCTTC	CAWSVYNEQFF
TRBD2	TRBJ2-1	TRBV6-5	-	TGTGCCAGCACCGGCGGGAGCTCTGGATATGAGCAGTTCTTC	CASTGGSSGYEQFF
-	TRBJ2-3	TRBV4-2	-	TGTGCCAGCAGCCAAGATTCCCCCACCACAGATACGCAGTATTTT	CASSQDSPTTDTQYF
-	TRBJ1-1	TRBV10-3	-	TGTGCCACCAAACAGGGGAACACTGAAGCTTTCTTT	CATKQGNTEAFF
-	TRBJ2-4	TRBV28	-	TGTGCCAGCACAGGGACCTTTGAGGGAAACATTCAGTACTTC	CASTGTFEGNIQYF
-	TRBJ1-5	TRBV9	few	TGTGCCAGCAGCGTTTGGGGTAGTAACCAGCCCCAGCATTTT	CASSVWGSNQPQHF
TRBD1	TRBJ2-5	TRBV30	-	TGTGCCTGGAGTGGATGGACAGGGGAGGTCGAGACCCAGTACTTC	CAWSGWTGEVETQYF
-	TRBJ2-7	TRBV5-1	-	TGCGCCAGCAGCTTGGAGGGGGGGGCTGGCGGCTACGAGCAGTACTTC	CASSLEGGAGGYEQYF
-	TRBJ2-7	TRBV9	-	TGTGCCAGCAGCGTTGGCGGTTACGAGCAGTACTTC	CASSVGGYEQYF
TRBD2	TRBJ2-7	TRBV29-1	-	TGCAGCGTTGAAACACAGAAGCTAGCGGCTAGCTCCTACGAGCAGTACTTC	CSVETQKLAASSYEQYF
TRBD1	TRBJ1-2	TRBV2	few	TGTGCCAGCAGACCATTCGTCTCGAGGGACAGGGTGGGCTATGGCTACACCTTC	CASRPFVSRDRVGYGYTF
-	TRBJ1-1	TRBV30	-	TGTGCCTTCACGGACAGAAGGAACACTGAAGCTTTCTTT	CAFTDRRNTEAFF
TRBD2	TRBJ2-1	TRBV25-1	-	TGTGCCAGCGGCCCCGACGGGGGGAGGTACAATGAGCAGTTCTTC	CASGPDGGRYNEQFF
TRBD1	TRBJ1-2	TRBV6-5	-	TGTGCCAGCAGTTACCGGGACAGTCCCTTCTATGGCTACACCTTC	CASSYRDSPFYGYTF
-	TRBJ2-7	TRBV25-1	once	TGTGCCAGCAGTGAAGGTCGCCAGGGGAGCTACGAGCAGTACTTC	CASSEGRQGSYEQYF
-	TRBJ2-7	TRBV7-9	few	TGTGCCAGCAGCGGAGTCTACGAGCAGTACTTC	CASSGVYEQYF
-	TRBJ2-2	TRBV5-4	once	TGTGCCAGCAGTTTAAAAAACCAGGGCACGAACACCGGGGAGCTGTTTTTT	CASSLKNQGTNTGELFF
TRBD2	TRBJ2-3	TRBV18	-	TGTGCCAGCTCACAGACTAGCGGGCGAGGAGATACGCAGTATTTT	CASSQTSGRGDTQYF
-	TRBJ2-1	TRBV28	-	TGTGCCAGCACCCTCCAGGGAAGGGGGGTCAATGAGCAGTTCTTC	CASTLQGRGVNEQFF
-	TRBJ1-1	TRBV14	few	TGTGCCAGCAGGGACTGGAACACTGAAGCTTTCTTT	CASRDWNTEAFF
-	TRBJ2-5	TRBV19	-	TGTGCCAGTAGTATAGGACCCCAAGAGACCCAGTACTTC	CASSIGPQETQYF
-	TRBJ1-3	TRBV11-2	-	TGTGCCAGCAGCTTATCTTTGGTGAACACCATATATTTT	CASSLSLVNTIYF
-	TRBJ1-1	TRBV25-1	-	TGTGCCAGCAGTAGCCTGGGACGCTATCTTGAAGCTTTCTTT	CASSSLGRYLEAFF
-	TRBJ2-1	TRBV7-2	-	TGTGCCAGCAGCCATCCCGTAGGGAGGACCTACAATGAGCAGTTCTTC	CASSHPVGRTYNEQFF
TRBD2	TRBJ2-5	TRBV5-1	-	TGCGCCAGCAGCTTGGGGGGACTAGCGGAAGAGACCCAGTACTTC	CASSLGGLAEETQYF